Given below is one TCR beta chain in context. The data derive from a study of blood T cell repertoires in COVID-19. Across the study: PBMCs, B-cell-depleted T cells, or T cells provided the cDNA or gDNA that made up the material.

In germline, CDR1 is SGHAT, CDR2 FQNNGV. V was clipped by 3 bases and J by 1 base; unmatched bases: 3. The CDR3 length is 15 residues. Per the authors' pipeline: Amplified reference gene primers provided the basis for estimating nucleated cell counts. Assay: immunoSEQ multiplex PCR; the TCRdb copy retains only in-frame clones and omits some. V and J calls and clone size come straight from that table; D and trimming were deduced from the DNA. The data show about 380,000 clones, roughly 91% seen once. The sample comprised PBMCs or T cells enriched from blood (not recorded which). The clonotype was recovered from a woman in her late teens or twenties who had recovered from COVID-19. This chain joins TRBV11-2 and TRBJ1-1; TRBD1 agrees at 9 bases. The CDR3 region is CASSFPGQGNTEAFF. The CDR3 region has the DNA TGTGCCAGCAGCTTCCCGGGACAGGGGAACACTGAAGCTTTCTTT.